This record concerns one TCR beta chain sequence. Its antigen is not identified. This specimen comes from a study of T cell responses to AZD1222 COVID-19 vaccine. For the study at large: Analysis merged second doses at about 4 or about 12 weeks. Overall study findings and caveats: Only a handful of AZD1222 recipients tested seropositive at baseline. The donor cohort was predominantly white British with a female majority, and clonal diversity may have been underestimated. Nearly half of spike-specific TCRs reportedly target unmutated variant regions.

The germline gives CDR1 SGHTA, CDR2 FQGNSA. The CDR3 has 14 amino acids. Trimming at V came to 5 bases and at J to 7 bases, leaving 8 bases not matched to a gene. This table comes from immunoSEQ multiplex PCR, and its TCRdb copy is limited to in-frame clones, with some not included. This sample carries some 140,000 clones, 88% of them seen once, and the ten largest clones take less than 3.5%. The chain is built from TRBV7-2 and TRBJ1-2, with 9 bases that match TRBD1. This material consisted of peripheral blood, taken on day 0 of AZD1222 vaccination. The clonotype comes from an adult in good health. The CDR3 DNA reads as TGTGCCAGCAGCACGGACAGGGGATTTGGTGGCTACACCTTC. This encodes CASSTDRGFGGYTF.